The clone carrying this T cell receptor beta chain occurred a few times. Its antigen is undetermined. This sample was taken from a study of post-analysis software for immune sequencing data. Points from the study as a whole: Included in a set of about 5 TRBV segments more frequent in patients than controls were TRBV5-6, TRBV5-1 and TRBV20-1. Multiple sclerosis patients had significantly lower normalized Chao1 diversity than controls. F measure showed strong co-clustering of same-batch samples.

The ends lost 3 bases at V and 5 bases at J; junction bases unmatched: 8. Germline loops: CDR1 SGHRS, CDR2 YFSETQ. This CDR3 contains 15 residues. TCR beta libraries were prepared from cDNA with unique molecular identifiers. TCRdb redid the calling of the PCR reads with MiXCR, one entry per CDR3 protein. The sample has 500,000 to 600,000 distinct CDR3 sequences, 44% seen once. The sequence was collected from a girl aged 5-17 years with multiple sclerosis. Sequencing used blood. The chain uses TRBV5-1 and TRBJ2-1, with 7 bases identical to TRBD2. CDR3 amino acids: CASSYAGEQNNEQFF. CDR3 in DNA: TGCGCCAGCAGCTACGCGGGAGAGCAAAACAATGAGCAGTTCTTC.